This T cell receptor beta chain was captured by sequencing in a study of T-cell reconstitution after alpha-beta-depleted transplantation in children (dated by TCRdb to the mid-2010s). Regarding the study in general: T-cell immune reconstitution after TCRalphabeta/CD19-depleted allogeneic hematopoietic cell transplantation in children was quantitatively tracked in the study by means of TCR repertoire profiling. General study outcomes and caveats: Over subsequent months, a decline in hyperexpanded clone frequencies was noted, and after one year, T-cell counts and TCRbeta diversity were mostly ascribed to newly produced T cells. In some patients, high TCRbeta diversity at day 60 was attributed to recipient T cells and intrathymic progenitors that had survived conditioning. About two months after transplant, the apparently early recovery of alphabetaT-cell counts reportedly depended on just several hundred clones that had expanded rapidly and came from non-depleted graft cells.

The treatment or condition label here, explained by the study, means: allogeneic hematopoietic cell transplantation with graft depleted of TCRalphabeta T cells and CD19 B cells. TCRalphabeta/CD19-depleted allogeneic hematopoietic cell grafts were given to the transplant recipients, all of whom were children. The CDR3 starts with the cysteine, ends with the phenylalanine, and has 16 residues. This entry keeps only the CDR3 DNA: 48 bases, framed from base 1. CDR1 MGHRA and CDR2 YSYEKL are derived from the germline V gene. The junction carries 15 bases between V and J, which are trimmed by 1 base and 5 bases respectively. Many counts were recorded for this clonotype. No cognate antigen has been identified for it. Qualities for individual bases were not recorded, and no much larger clone is one base off. The library was made by PCR. The listed sequencing device is Illumina HiSeq 2500. TCR library preparation used molecular barcoding, with unique molecular identifiers applied to normalize quantification of the TCRbeta repertoire. TCRdb handled the public reads itself, with Q25 trimming in fastp and clone calling in MiXCR, and kept productive beta chains. Duplicate CDR3 protein sequences are folded into a single record with the most common DNA and genes. The table for this sample lists 450,000 to 600,000 distinct CDR3 sequences; about 10% of them were counted only once. 2% to 2.5% of the sample rests with the top ten.

This chain is built from TRBV4-1 and TRBJ2-1; the D gene is perhaps TRBD2, on 5 matching bases. This TCR derives from a child aged 2 to 10 with inherited bone marrow failure, due to receive a stem cell transplant. Source: PBMCs, taken before TCRalphabeta/CD19-depleted stem cell transplant. The nucleotide sequence is TGCGCCAGCAGCCAAGTCGGGCGGCGGGTCCACAATGAGCAGTTCTTC. This sequence encodes CASSQVGRRVHNEQFF.